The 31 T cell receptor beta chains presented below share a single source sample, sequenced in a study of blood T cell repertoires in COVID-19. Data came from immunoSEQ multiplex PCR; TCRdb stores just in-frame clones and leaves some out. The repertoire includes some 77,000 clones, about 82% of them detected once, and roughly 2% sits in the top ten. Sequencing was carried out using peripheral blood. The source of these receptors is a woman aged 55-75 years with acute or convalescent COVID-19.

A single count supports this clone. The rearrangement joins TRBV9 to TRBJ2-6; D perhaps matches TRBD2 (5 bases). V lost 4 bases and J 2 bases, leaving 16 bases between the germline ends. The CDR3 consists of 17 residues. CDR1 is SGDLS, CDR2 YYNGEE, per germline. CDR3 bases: TGTGCCAGCAGCCCCCAGCGGCTTGGGGCTGGGGCCAACGTCCTGACTTTC. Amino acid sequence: CASSPQRLGAGANVLTF.

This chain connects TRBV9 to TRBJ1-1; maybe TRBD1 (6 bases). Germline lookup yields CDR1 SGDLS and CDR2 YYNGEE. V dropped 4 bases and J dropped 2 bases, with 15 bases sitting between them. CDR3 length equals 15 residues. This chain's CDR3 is CASSPEGGTNTEAFF. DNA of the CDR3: TGTGCCAGCAGCCCCGAGGGGGGGACCAACACTGAAGCTTTCTTT.

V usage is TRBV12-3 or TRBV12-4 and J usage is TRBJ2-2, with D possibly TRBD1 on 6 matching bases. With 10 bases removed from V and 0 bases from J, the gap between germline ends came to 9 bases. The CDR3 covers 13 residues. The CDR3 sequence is CATRTANTGELFF. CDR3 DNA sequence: TGTGCCACAAGGACAGCGAACACCGGGGAGCTGTTTTTT.

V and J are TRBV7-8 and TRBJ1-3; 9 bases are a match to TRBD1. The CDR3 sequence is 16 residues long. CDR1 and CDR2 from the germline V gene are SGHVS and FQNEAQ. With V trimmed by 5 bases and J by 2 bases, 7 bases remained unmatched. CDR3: CASSNQDRGTGNTIYF. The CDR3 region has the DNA TGTGCCAGCAGCAACCAGGACAGGGGAACTGGAAACACCATATATTTT.

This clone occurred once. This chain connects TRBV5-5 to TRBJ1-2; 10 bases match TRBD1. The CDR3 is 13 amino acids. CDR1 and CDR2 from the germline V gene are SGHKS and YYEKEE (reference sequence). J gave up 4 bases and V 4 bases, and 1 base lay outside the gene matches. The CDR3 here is CASSRTGGYGYTF. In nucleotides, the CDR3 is TGTGCCAGCAGCCGGACAGGGGGCTATGGCTACACCTTC.

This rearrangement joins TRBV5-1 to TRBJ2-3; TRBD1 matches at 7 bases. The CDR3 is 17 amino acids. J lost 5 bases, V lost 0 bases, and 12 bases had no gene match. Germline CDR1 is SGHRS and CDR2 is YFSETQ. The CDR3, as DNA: TGCGCCAGCAGCTTGGAGGTAGTGAGGGGGCAGGGAGATACGCAGTATTTT. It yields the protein CASSLEVVRGQGDTQYF.

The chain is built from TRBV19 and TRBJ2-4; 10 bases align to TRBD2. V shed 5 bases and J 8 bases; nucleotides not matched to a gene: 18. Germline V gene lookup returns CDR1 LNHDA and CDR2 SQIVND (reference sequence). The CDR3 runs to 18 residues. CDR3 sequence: CASSPNRLAGAGGDIQYF. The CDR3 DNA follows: TGTGCCAGTAGTCCCAACCGCCTAGCGGGGGCCGGAGGTGACATTCAGTACTTC.

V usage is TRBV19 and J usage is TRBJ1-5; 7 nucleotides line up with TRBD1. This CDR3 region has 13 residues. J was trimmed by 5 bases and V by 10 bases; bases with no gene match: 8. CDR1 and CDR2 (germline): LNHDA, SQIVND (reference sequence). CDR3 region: CATEGAWDQPQHF. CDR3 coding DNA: TGTGCCACCGAGGGGGCGTGGGATCAGCCCCAGCATTTT.

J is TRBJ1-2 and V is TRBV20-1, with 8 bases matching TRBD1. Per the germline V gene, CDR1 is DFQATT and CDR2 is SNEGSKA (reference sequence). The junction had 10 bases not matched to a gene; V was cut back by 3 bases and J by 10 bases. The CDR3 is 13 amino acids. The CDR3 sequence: CSASGGRGQDYTF. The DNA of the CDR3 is TGCAGTGCTAGTGGGGGTAGGGGACAGGACTACACCTTC.

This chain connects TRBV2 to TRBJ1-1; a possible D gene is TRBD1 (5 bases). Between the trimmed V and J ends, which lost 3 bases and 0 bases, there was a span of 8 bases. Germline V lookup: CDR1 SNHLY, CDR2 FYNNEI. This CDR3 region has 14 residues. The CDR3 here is CASSDRDLNTEAFF. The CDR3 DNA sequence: TGTGCCAGCAGTGACAGGGACTTGAACACTGAAGCTTTCTTT.

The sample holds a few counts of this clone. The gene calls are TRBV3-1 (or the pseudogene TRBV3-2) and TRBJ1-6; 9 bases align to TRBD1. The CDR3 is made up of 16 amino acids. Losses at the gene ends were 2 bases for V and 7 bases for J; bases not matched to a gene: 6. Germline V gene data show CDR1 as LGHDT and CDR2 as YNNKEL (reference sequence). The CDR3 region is CASSQNHRGQNSPLHF. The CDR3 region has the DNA TGTGCCAGCAGCCAAAACCACAGGGGGCAAAATTCACCCCTCCACTTT.

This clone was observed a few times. DNA for the CDR3: TGCGCCAGCAGCTCCCCAGCCGAGGATGTCTCTGGAAACACCATATATTTT. Its protein is CASSSPAEDVSGNTIYF. V gene TRBV5-1 combines with J gene TRBJ1-3, with D uncertain. The germline gives CDR1 SGHRS, CDR2 YFSETQ. The length of the CDR3 is 17 residues. V was shortened by 3 bases and J by 0 bases, with 16 bases between the two germline ends. The complete variable domain, with remaining parts taken from reference TRBV5-1 and TRBJ1-3, reads KAGVTQTPRYLIKTRGQQVTLSCSPISGHRSVSWYQQTPGQGLQFLFEYFSETQRNKGNFPGRFSGRQFSNSRSEMNVSTLELGDSALYLCASSSPAEDVSGNTIYFGEGSWLTVV.

The DNA for the CDR3 is TGTGCCAGCGCCCGACAGGCGCTTAATGAAAAACTGTTTTTT. This encodes CASARQALNEKLFF. The genes are TRBV28 and TRBJ1-4, with a weak D call TRBD1 (6 bases). V was shortened by 8 bases and J by 4 bases, with 14 bases between the two germline ends. Germline CDR1 MDHEN, CDR2 SYDVKM. This CDR3 is 14 amino acids long. The full variable domain, in which reference TRBV28 and TRBJ1-4 provide the parts outside the CDR3, is DVKVTQSSRYLVKRTGEKVFLECVQDMDHENMFWYRQDPGLGLRLIYFSYDVKMKEKGDIPEGYSVSREKKERFSLILESASTNQTSMYLCASARQALNEKLFFGSGTQLSVL.

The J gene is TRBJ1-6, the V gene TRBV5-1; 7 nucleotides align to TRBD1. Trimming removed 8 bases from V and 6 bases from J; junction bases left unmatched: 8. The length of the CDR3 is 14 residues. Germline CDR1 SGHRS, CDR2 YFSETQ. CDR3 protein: CASGFDRANSPLHF. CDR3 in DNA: TGCGCCAGTGGATTCGACAGGGCTAATTCACCCCTCCACTTT.

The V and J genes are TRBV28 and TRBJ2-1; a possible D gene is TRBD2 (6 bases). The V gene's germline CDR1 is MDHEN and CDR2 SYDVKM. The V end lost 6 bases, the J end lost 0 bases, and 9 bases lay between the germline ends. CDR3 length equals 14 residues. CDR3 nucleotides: TGTGCCAGCAGACCCGGGGGCTCCTACAATGAGCAGTTCTTC. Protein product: CASRPGGSYNEQFF.

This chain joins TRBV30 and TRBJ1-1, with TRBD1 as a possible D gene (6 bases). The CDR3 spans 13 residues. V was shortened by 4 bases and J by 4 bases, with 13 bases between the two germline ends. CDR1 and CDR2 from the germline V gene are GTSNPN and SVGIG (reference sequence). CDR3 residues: CAWTVGAGTEAFF. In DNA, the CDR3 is TGTGCCTGGACGGTGGGGGCCGGCACTGAAGCTTTCTTT.

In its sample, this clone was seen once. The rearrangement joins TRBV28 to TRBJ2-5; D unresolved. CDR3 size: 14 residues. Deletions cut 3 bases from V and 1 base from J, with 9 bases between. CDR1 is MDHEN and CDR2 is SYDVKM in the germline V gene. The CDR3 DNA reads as TGTGCCAGCAGTTTGCTCCCGGGCCAAGAGACCCAGTACTTC. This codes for CASSLLPGQETQYF.

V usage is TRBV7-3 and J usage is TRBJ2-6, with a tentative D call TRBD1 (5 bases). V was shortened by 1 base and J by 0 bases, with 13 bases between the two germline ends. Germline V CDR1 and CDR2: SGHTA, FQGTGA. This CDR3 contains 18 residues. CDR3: CASSLRGRRSSGANVLTF. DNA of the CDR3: TGTGCCAGCAGCTTAAGGGGCAGGCGAAGCTCTGGGGCCAACGTCCTGACTTTC.

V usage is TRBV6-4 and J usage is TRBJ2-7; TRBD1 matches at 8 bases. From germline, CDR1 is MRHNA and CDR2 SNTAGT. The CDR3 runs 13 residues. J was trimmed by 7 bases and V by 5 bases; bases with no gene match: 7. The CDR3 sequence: CASSFSTGEEQYF. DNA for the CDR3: TGTGCCAGCAGTTTCTCGACAGGGGAAGAGCAGTACTTC.

The CDR3 loop is CASRIDRTNQPQHF. The CDR3 DNA reads TGTGCCAGCAGAATTGACAGGACTAATCAGCCCCAGCATTTT. The chain links TRBV6-5 to TRBJ1-5; D possibly corresponds to TRBD1 (6 bases). V lost 6 bases, J lost 4 bases, and 13 bases lay in between. This CDR3 is 14 amino acids long. Germline CDR1 reads MNHEY; CDR2 reads SVGAGI.

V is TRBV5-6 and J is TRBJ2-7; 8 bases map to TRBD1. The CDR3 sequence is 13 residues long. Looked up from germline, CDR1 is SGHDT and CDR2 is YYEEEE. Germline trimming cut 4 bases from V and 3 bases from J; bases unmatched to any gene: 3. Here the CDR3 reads CASSLDRGYEQYF. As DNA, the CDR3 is TGTGCCAGCAGCCTTGACAGGGGCTACGAGCAGTACTTC.

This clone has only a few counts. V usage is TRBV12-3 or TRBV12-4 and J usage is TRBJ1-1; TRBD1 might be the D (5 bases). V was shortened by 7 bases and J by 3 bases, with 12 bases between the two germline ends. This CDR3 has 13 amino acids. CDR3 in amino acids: CASTFQGYTEAFF. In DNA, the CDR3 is TGTGCCAGCACTTTTCAGGGATACACTGAAGCTTTCTTT.

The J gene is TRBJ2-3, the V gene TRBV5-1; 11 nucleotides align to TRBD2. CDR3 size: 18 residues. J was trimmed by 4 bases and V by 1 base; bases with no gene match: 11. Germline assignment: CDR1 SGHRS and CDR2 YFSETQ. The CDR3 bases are TGCGCCAGCAGCTTGTTACCTAGAGGACTAGCGGGTGCAGATACGCAGTATTTT. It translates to CASSLLPRGLAGADTQYF.

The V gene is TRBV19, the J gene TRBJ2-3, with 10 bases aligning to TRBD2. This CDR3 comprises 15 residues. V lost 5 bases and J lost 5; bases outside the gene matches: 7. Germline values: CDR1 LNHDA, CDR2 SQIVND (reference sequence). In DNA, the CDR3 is TGTGCCAGTAGTGTGGCCCTAGCGGGGGTAGATACGCAGTATTTT. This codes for CASSVALAGVDTQYF.

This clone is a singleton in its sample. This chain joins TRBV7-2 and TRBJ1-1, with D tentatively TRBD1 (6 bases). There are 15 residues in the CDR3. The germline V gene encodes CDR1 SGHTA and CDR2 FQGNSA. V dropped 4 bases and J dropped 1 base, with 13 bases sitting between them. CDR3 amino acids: CASSWAGAANTEAFF. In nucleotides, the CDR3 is TGTGCCAGCAGCTGGGCAGGGGCGGCGAACACTGAAGCTTTCTTT.

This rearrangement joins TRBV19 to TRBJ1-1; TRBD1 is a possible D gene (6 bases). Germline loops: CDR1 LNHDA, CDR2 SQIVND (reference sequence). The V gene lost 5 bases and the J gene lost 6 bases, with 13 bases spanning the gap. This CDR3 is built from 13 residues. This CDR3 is CASSRDIFAEAFF. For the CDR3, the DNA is TGTGCCAGTAGTCGGGACATTTTCGCTGAAGCTTTCTTT.

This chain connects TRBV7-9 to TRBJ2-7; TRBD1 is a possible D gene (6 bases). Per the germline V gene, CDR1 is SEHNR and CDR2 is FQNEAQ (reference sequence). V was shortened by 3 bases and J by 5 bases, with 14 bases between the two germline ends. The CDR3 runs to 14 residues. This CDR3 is CASSLGRGSHEQYF. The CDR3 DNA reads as TGTGCCAGCAGCTTGGGCAGGGGATCCCACGAGCAGTACTTC.

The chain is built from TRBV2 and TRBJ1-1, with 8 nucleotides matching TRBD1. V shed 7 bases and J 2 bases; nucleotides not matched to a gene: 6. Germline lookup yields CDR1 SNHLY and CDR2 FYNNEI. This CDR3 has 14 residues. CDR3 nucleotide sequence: TGTGCCAGCATTTCCGACAGGGGCAACACTGAAGCTTTCTTT. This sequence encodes CASISDRGNTEAFF.

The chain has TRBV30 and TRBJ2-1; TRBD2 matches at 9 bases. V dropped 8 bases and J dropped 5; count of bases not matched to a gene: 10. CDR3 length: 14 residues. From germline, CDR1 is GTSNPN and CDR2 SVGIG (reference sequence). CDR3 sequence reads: CAGVAGVVHNEQFF. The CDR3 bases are TGTGCCGGAGTAGCGGGAGTGGTCCACAATGAGCAGTTCTTC.

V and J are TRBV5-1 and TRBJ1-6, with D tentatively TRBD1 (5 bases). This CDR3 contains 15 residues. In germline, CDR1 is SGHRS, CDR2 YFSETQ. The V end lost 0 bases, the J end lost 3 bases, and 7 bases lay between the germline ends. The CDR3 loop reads CASSLGQSYNSPLHF. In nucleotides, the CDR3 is TGCGCCAGCAGCTTGGGACAGAGCTATAATTCACCCCTCCACTTT.

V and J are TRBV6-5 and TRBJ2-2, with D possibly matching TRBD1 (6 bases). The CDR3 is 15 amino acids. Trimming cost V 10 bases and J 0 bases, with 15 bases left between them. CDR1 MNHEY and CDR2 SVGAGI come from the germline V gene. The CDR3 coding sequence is TGTGCCACCACCTTCGGACAGCCGAACACCGGGGAGCTGTTTTTT. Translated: CATTFGQPNTGELFF.